This TCR beta chain was identified during a study of blood T cell repertoires in COVID-19. Study details: Some COVID-19 samples were acute and others convalescent; all came from the United States, Italy and Spain. Sample material is recorded as cDNA or gDNA derived from T cells, B-cell-depleted T cells, or PBMCs.

Under the authors' procedure: By means of reference gene primer amplification, nucleated cell counts were estimated. Generated by immunoSEQ multiplex PCR, the TCRdb table keeps only in-frame clones and is missing some. That table supplies the V and J calls and clone size; D and trimming were determined from the DNA. The sample shows about 69,000 clones, just under 80% of them seen only once. Trimming removed 5 bases from V and 10 bases from J; junction bases left unmatched: 2. CDR3 length: 13 amino acids. The chain combines TRBV12-3 or TRBV12-4 with TRBJ2-1; TRBD2 agrees at 13 bases. Sequenced material: peripheral blood. This sequence was found in a human donor in a cohort sampled during active COVID-19. The CDR3 protein is CASSPGLAGEQFF. CDR3 nucleotide sequence: TGTGCCAGCAGTCCGGGACTAGCGGGGGAGCAGTTCTTC.